This T cell receptor (beta chain) was sequenced in a study of CD8 T cells in Susac syndrome. The CDR3 runs 13 residues. V lost 6 bases, J lost 7 bases, and 16 bases lay in between. In germline, CDR1 is MNHNY, CDR2 SVGAGI (reference sequence). Sequencing of TCR beta was performed on blood CD8+ and CD4+ T cells. Reverse transcription of 0.5 to 1 ug RNA was performed with random hexamers. One entry per CDR3 protein results from TCRdb running MiXCR on the immunoSEQ multiplex PCR reads. The repertoire has 300,000 or so distinct CDR3 sequences, around 92% of them found once; the top ten carry around 0.07%. This clonotype was counted between two and nine times.

The sequence came from a human donor with multiple sclerosis. V and J are TRBV6-6 and TRBJ2-7, with a tentative D call TRBD2 (6 bases). Sequencing was performed on CD4+ T cells from PBMCs. DNA of the CDR3: TGTGCCAGCAGCCAGAAGGGAGGAGGGGAGCAGTACTTC. Its protein is CASSQKGGGEQYF.